This entry concerns a single TCR beta chain. This entry is derived from a study of blood T cell repertoires in COVID-19. Participant ages covered roughly 18 to 89 years across 25 or so US areas. Those designated as exposed participants met a COVID-19 case within 2 weeks before study entry. The CDR3 has 15 residues. Per the germline V gene, CDR1 is WNHNN and CDR2 is SYGVQD (reference sequence). Trimming stripped 3 bases from V and 7 bases from J, with 15 bases between. Authors' data handling: Using reference gene primer amplification, nucleated cell counts were estimated. Measured with immunoSEQ multiplex PCR; TCRdb has only the in-frame clones, and not every one. The D gene and trimming were derived from the DNA, and the V and J assignments and clone size from that table. The sample has over 350,000 clones, 90% to 95% seen once.

The source material was PBMCs or T cells enriched from blood (not recorded which). The chain links TRBV10-1 to TRBJ2-2; maybe TRBD2 (5 bases). The origin of this receptor is a woman in her forties who had been exposed to COVID-19. The CDR3 sequence is CASSDAGVKGGELFF. Here the CDR3 DNA reads TGCGCCAGCAGTGATGCCGGGGTAAAGGGCGGGGAGCTGTTTTTT.